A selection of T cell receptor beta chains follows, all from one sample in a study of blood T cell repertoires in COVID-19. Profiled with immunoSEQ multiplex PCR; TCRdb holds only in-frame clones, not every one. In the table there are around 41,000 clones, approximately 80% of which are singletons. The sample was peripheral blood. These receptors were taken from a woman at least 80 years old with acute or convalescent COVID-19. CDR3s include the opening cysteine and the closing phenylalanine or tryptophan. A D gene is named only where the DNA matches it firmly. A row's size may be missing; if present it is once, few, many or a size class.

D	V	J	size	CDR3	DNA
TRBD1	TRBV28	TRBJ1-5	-	CASSYTRYRGLNQPQHF	TGTGCCAGCAGTTATACCCGTTACAGGGGACTCAATCAGCCCCAGCATTTT
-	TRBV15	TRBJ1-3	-	CATSRDSVENTIYF	TGTGCCACCAGCAGAGATTCGGTGGAGAACACCATATATTTT
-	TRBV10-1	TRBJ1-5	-	CASRGTTGMFQPQHF	TGCGCCAGCAGGGGGACTACAGGGATGTTTCAGCCCCAGCATTTT
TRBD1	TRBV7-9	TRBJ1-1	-	CASSLGQGASFFRNTEAFF	TGTGCCAGCAGCTTGGGACAGGGGGCGTCATTTTTTCGGAACACTGAAGCTTTCTTT
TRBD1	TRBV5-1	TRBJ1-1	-	CASSPWDRQNTEAFF	TGCGCCAGCAGCCCATGGGACAGGCAGAACACTGAAGCTTTCTTT
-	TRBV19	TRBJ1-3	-	CASGYREAGNTIYF	TGTGCCAGTGGCTACAGGGAAGCTGGAAACACCATATATTTT
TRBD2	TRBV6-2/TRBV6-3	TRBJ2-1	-	CASSWRAGGTEQFF	TGTGCCAGCAGTTGGCGGGCGGGGGGAACTGAGCAGTTCTTC
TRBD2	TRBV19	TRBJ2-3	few	CASSILPSGATDTQYF	TGTGCCAGTAGTATCCTGCCTAGCGGGGCGACAGATACGCAGTATTTT
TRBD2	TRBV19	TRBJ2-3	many	CASRSGVAGGRADTQYF	TGTGCCAGTCGCTCGGGGGTAGCGGGGGGCCGCGCAGATACGCAGTATTTT
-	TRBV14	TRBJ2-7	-	CASSPGGLYHEQYF	TGTGCCAGCAGCCCAGGAGGGTTGTACCACGAGCAGTACTTC
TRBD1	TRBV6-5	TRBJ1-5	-	CASSPGGWGGQPQHF	TGTGCCAGCAGTCCAGGGGGCTGGGGAGGTCAGCCCCAGCATTTT
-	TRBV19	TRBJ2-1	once	CASSISGPGSSYNEQFF	TGTGCCAGTAGTATATCAGGACCGGGGAGCTCCTACAATGAGCAGTTCTTC
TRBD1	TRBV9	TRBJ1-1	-	CASSVAGQSEAFF	TGTGCCAGCAGCGTAGCGGGACAGTCTGAAGCTTTCTTT
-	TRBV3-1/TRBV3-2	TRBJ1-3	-	CASSQPGIGKSGNTIYF	TGTGCCAGCAGCCAACCAGGAATCGGGAAGTCTGGAAACACCATATATTTT
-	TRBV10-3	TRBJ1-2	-	CAITPAGNYGYTF	TGTGCCATCACCCCCGCAGGGAACTATGGCTACACCTTC
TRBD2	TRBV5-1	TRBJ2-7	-	CASSLDGTSGYEQYF	TGCGCCAGCAGCTTGGATGGGACTAGCGGCTACGAGCAGTACTTC
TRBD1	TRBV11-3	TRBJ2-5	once	CASSLTRTNRGLETQYF	TGTGCCAGCAGCTTAACGCGAACCAACAGGGGGTTGGAGACCCAGTACTTC
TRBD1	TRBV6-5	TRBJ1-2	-	CASRDGTGRYGYTF	TGTGCCAGCAGGGACGGGACAGGGCGCTATGGCTACACCTTC
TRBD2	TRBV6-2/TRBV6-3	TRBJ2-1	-	CASSYVLAGELFF	TGTGCCAGCAGTTACGTCCTAGCGGGGGAGTTGTTCTTC
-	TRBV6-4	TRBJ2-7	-	CASSSRRVPYEQYF	TGTGCCAGCAGTTCTCGGAGGGTGCCCTACGAGCAGTACTTC
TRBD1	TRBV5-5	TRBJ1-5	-	CASSLHGTGNQPQHF	TGTGCCAGCAGCTTGCACGGGACAGGGAATCAGCCCCAGCATTTT
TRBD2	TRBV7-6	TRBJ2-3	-	CASSPSGASGPTDTQYF	TGTGCCAGCAGCCCTTCTGGGGCTAGCGGTCCCACAGATACGCAGTATTTT
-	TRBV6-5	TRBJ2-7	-	CASSYSQSYEQYF	TGTGCCAGCAGTTACTCACAATCCTACGAGCAGTACTTC
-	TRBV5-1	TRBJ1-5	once	CASSQDPEQQPQHF	TGCGCCAGCAGCCAAGACCCGGAACAGCAGCCCCAGCATTTT
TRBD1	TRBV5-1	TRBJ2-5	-	CASSSGGRETQYF	TGCGCCAGCAGCTCAGGGGGCAGAGAGACCCAGTACTTC
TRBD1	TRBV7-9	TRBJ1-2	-	CASINNRGGSYGYTF	TGTGCCAGCATCAACAACAGGGGAGGCAGCTATGGCTACACCTTC
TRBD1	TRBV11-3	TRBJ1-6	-	CASSLQGNSPLHF	TGTGCCAGCAGCCTACAGGGGAATTCACCCCTCCACTTT
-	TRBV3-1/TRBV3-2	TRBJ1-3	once	CASSQERLTGGNTIYF	TGTGCCAGCAGCCAAGAGAGATTAACAGGAGGAAACACCATATATTTT
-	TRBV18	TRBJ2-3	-	CASSPRPEDTQYF	TGTGCCAGCTCACCGCGGCCCGAAGATACGCAGTATTTT
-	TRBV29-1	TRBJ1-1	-	CSVGGWAAGGNTEAFF	TGCAGCGTTGGGGGTTGGGCAGCGGGAGGGAACACTGAAGCTTTCTTT
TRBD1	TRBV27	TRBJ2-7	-	CASSSRGPYEQYF	TGTGCCAGCAGTTCCAGGGGGCCATACGAGCAGTACTTC
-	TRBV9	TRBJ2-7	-	CASSPWGDGHYEQYF	TGTGCCAGCAGTCCGTGGGGGGACGGGCACTACGAGCAGTACTTC
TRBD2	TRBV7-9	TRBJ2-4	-	CASSPFSGENIQYF	TGTGCCAGCAGCCCATTTAGCGGGGAAAACATTCAGTACTTC
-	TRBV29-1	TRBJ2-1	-	CSVHLPLYNEQFF	TGCAGCGTCCACCTACCCCTTTACAATGAGCAGTTCTTC
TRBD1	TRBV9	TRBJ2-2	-	CASRAGTGGTGELFF	TGTGCCAGCCGGGCCGGGACAGGGGGTACCGGGGAGCTGTTTTTT
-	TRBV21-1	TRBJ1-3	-	CASSCEGSRGNTIYF	TGTGCCAGCAGCTGTGAGGGCTCAAGGGGAAACACCATATATTTT
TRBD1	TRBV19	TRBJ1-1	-	CASLKQGGTEAFF	TGTGCCAGCCTGAAACAGGGGGGCACTGAAGCTTTCTTT
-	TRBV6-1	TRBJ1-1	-	CASSEGGTFF	TGTGCCAGCAGTGAAGGAGGAACTTTCTTT
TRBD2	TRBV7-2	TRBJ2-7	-	CASSLASGAYEQYF	TGTGCCAGCAGCTTGGCTAGCGGGGCGTACGAGCAGTACTTC
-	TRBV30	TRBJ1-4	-	CAWKRVGEKLFF	TGTGCCTGGAAGAGGGTCGGGGAAAAACTGTTTTTT
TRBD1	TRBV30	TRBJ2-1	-	CAWSPGQINEQFF	TGTGCCTGGAGTCCGGGACAGATCAATGAGCAGTTCTTC
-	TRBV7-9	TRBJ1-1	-	CASSPAANTEAFF	TGTGCCAGCAGCCCGGCGGCCAACACTGAAGCTTTCTTT
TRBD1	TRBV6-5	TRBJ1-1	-	CASRPRTGGDAEAFF	TGTGCCAGCAGGCCGCGTACAGGGGGAGACGCTGAAGCTTTCTTT
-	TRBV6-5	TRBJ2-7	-	CASRQGLRNEQYF	TGTGCCAGCAGGCAGGGACTCCGGAACGAGCAGTACTTC
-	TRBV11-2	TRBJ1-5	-	CASSLGGSNQPQHF	TGTGCCAGCAGCTTGGGGGGGAGCAATCAGCCCCAGCATTTT
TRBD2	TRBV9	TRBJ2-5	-	CASSNDPGGPETQYF	TGTGCCAGCAGCAACGACCCGGGGGGACCGGAGACCCAGTACTTC
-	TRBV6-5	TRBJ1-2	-	CASSGSFLEYGYTF	TGTGCCAGCAGCGGGTCGTTCTTAGAGTATGGCTACACCTTC
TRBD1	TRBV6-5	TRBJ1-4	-	CASSWDRSNEKLFF	TGTGCCAGCAGTTGGGACAGATCTAATGAAAAACTGTTTTTT
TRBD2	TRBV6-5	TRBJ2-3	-	CASKGLAGEDTQYF	TGTGCCAGCAAGGGACTAGCGGGGGAGGATACGCAGTATTTT
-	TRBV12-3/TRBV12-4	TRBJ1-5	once	CASSLSADQPQHF	TGTGCCAGCAGCCTATCCGCGGATCAGCCCCAGCATTTT
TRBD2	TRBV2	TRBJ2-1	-	CASREGTSNNEQFF	TGTGCCAGCAGGGAGGGGACTAGTAACAATGAGCAGTTCTTC
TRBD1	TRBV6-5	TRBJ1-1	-	CASSYGQVRGEAFF	TGTGCCAGCAGTTACGGACAGGTTAGGGGGGAAGCTTTCTTT
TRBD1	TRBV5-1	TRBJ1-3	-	CASSLDRGLGNTIYF	TGCGCCAGCAGCTTGGACAGGGGTTTGGGAAACACCATATATTTT